One sample yielded the 14 T cell receptor beta chains listed below, sequenced in a study of T cells in tuberculosis listed by TCRdb under 2018. This specimen's time point label, per the study, means: new active TB diagnosis, blood taken before or within 7 days of starting treatment. Receptor amplification or capture employed the immunoSEQ multiplex PCR assay. The clones in this table, taken by TCRdb from immuneACCESS, are in-frame only. Not every clone is retained; where verified, under half of the shortfall comes from an unresolved V gene, and the cause of the rest is unknown. This sample comprises more than 30,000 clones, approximately 94% of them detected only once. The top ten clonotypes cover around 4% of the sample. This specimen consisted of PBMCs, obtained at tuberculosis diagnosis. These receptor sequences come from an adult with tuberculosis.

This chain connects TRBV21-1 to TRBJ1-2; the D call of TRBD1 is as the table states it, not checked on the DNA. TRBV21-1 is given as a pseudogene. There are 12 residues in the CDR3. CDR3 bases: TGTGCCAGCAGCAAGCCAGGGGATGGCTACACCTTC. This encodes CASSKPGDGYTF.

CDR3 nucleotides: TGTGCCAGCAGCTTAAGTTGGCACAATGAGCAGTTCTTC. This encodes CASSLSWHNEQFF. This chain links TRBV11-2 with TRBJ2-1; D unclear. Germline V CDR1 and CDR2: SGHAT, FQNNGV. The CDR3 loop spans 13 amino acids. Trimming took 2 bases from V and 5 from J, leaving 7 bases between them.

CDR3 sequence reads: CASSERDNKPEAFF. CDR3 nucleotide sequence: TGTGCCAGCAGTGAAAGGGACAATAAACCTGAAGCTTTCTTT. The chain joins TRBV2 to TRBJ1-1, with TRBD1 as a possible D gene (6 bases). The CDR3 has 14 residues. The ends were cut back, 2 bases at V and 6 bases at J, with 13 bases in the middle. The germline gives CDR1 SNHLY, CDR2 FYNNEI.

This clone was counted once. The chain is built from TRBV27 and TRBJ2-6; no reliable D call. This CDR3 contains 14 residues. V gave up 5 bases and J gave up 3 bases, with 8 bases separating them. CDR1 is MNHEY, CDR2 SMNVEV, per germline (reference sequence). CDR3 sequence (DNA): TGTGCCAGCAGTCTCTCTTATGGGGCCAACGTCCTGACTTTC. Its protein is CASSLSYGANVLTF.

This clone was counted once. The rearrangement joins TRBV7-2 to TRBJ2-3, with D tentatively TRBD2 (7 bases). Per germline, CDR1 SGHTA and CDR2 FQGNSA. Between the trimmed V and J ends, which lost 1 base and 1 base, there was a span of 15 bases. There are 17 residues in the CDR3. CDR3 DNA sequence: TGTGCCAGCAGCTTAGGCCGGGGGGCCCCTCGCACAGATACGCAGTATTTT. Translation gives CASSLGRGAPRTDTQYF. Together with reference TRBV7-2 and TRBJ2-3, the CDR3 gives the full variable domain: GAGVSQSPSNKVTEKGKDVELRCDPISGHTALYWYRQSLGQGLEFLIYFQGNSAPDKSGLPSDRFSAERTGGSVSTLTIQRTQQEDSAVYLCASSLGRGAPRTDTQYFGPGTRLTVL.

The CDR3 DNA follows: TGTGCCAGCTCACCACAACGAGGGGGCGCAGGCACTGAAGCTTTCTTT. Translated: CASSPQRGGAGTEAFF. This chain uses TRBV18 with TRBJ1-1; 7 nucleotides align to TRBD1. CDR1 KGHSH and CDR2 LQKENI come from the germline V gene. With V trimmed by 1 base and J by 4 bases, 9 bases remained unmatched. The CDR3 contains 16 residues.

This chain joins TRBV10-2 and TRBJ1-1, with 8 bases aligning to TRBD1. Trimming cost V 4 bases and J 1 base; bases outside gene matches: 5. The CDR3 consists of 15 residues. CDR1 and CDR2 from the germline V gene are WSHSY and SAAADI. The CDR3, as DNA: TGCGCCAGCAGTGCCCGGGACAGGCAGAACACTGAAGCTTTCTTT. Encoded protein: CASSARDRQNTEAFF.

This clone was seen once. The chain carries TRBV5-1 and TRBJ2-7, with D possibly matching TRBD1 (5 bases). The germline V gene has CDR1 SGHRS and CDR2 YFSETQ. V shed 2 bases and J shed 0 bases, with 12 bases lying between them. The CDR3 loop spans 15 amino acids. The CDR3 DNA reads as TGCGCCAGCAGCTTTCAGGGTTTTAGCTCCTACGAGCAGTACTTC. It codes for CASSFQGFSSYEQYF.

The chain combines TRBV19 with TRBJ2-2, with TRBD1 identical over 8 bases. The junction had 11 bases not matched to a gene; V was cut back by 7 bases and J by 4 bases. The CDR3 is 16 amino acids. Germline CDR1 is LNHDA and CDR2 is SQIVND (reference sequence). DNA of the CDR3: TGTGCCAGTACCTCCGCCGGGGACAGGCGCACCGGGGAGCTGTTTTTT. It codes for CASTSAGDRRTGELFF.

The V call is TRBV5-1, the J call TRBJ1-3, with 8 bases identical to TRBD1. Germline CDR1 is SGHRS and CDR2 is YFSETQ. This CDR3 has 17 amino acids. J was trimmed by 0 bases and V by 3 bases; bases with no gene match: 8. The CDR3 bases are TGCGCCAGCAGCTCCCCGGACAGGGACCTCTCTGGAAACACCATATATTTT. It specifies CASSSPDRDLSGNTIYF.

The J gene is TRBJ2-7, the V gene TRBV7-2, with 9 bases matching TRBD2. CDR3 length: 18 amino acids. Trimming at V came to 6 bases and at J to 3 bases, leaving 18 bases not matched to a gene. Germline CDR1 SGHTA, CDR2 FQGNSA. The CDR3 protein is CASRPGAAGGPNYYEQYF. The CDR3 DNA is TGTGCCAGCAGGCCTGGGGCGGCGGGGGGGCCAAATTACTACGAGCAGTACTTC.

The chain recombines TRBV7-2 with TRBJ1-1; D possibly corresponds to TRBD1 (5 bases). In germline, CDR1 is SGHTA, CDR2 FQGNSA. The V gene lost 5 bases and the J gene lost 10 bases, with 17 bases spanning the gap. The CDR3 has 13 residues. This CDR3 reads CASSPQGMGGAFF. The CDR3 region has the DNA TGTGCCAGCAGCCCCCAGGGCATGGGGGGAGCTTTCTTT.

The genes are TRBV4-1 and TRBJ2-7, with D hard to call. CDR1 MGHRA and CDR2 YSYEKL come from the germline V gene. V was clipped by 1 base and J by 0 bases, with 10 bases between them. This CDR3 has 15 amino acids. CDR3 nucleotide sequence: TGCGCCAGCAGCCAAGGGCAGTCCAGCTCCTACGAGCAGTACTTC. Its protein product is CASSQGQSSSYEQYF.

This clone was picked up a small number of times. The rearrangement links TRBV30 to TRBJ2-7, with TRBD1 as a possible D gene (7 bases). Trimming removed 4 bases from V and 2 bases from J, with 18 bases in between. Germline-derived CDR1 and CDR2 are GTSNPN and SVGIG (reference sequence). CDR3 size: 15 residues. The CDR3 loop is CAWMNPEGAPYEQYF. The CDR3 DNA reads as TGTGCCTGGATGAACCCGGAGGGGGCACCCTACGAGCAGTACTTC.